This entry lists 21 T cell receptor beta chains sequenced from one sample in a study of T-cell memory formation after mild COVID-19. TCRdb re-called the 5' RACE reads with MiXCR, one entry per CDR3 protein. The sample holds about 190,000 distinct CDR3 sequences, around 30% seen once. Material: PBMCs or a T cell subset sorted from them (not recorded which). The receptors stem from an adult woman who had mild COVID-19 (a few samples of this study predate the infection). Cell type and time point are not known.

This clonotype has a handful of counts. The chain is built from TRBV7-3 and TRBJ2-1; D is possibly TRBD1 (5 bases). This CDR3 is 13 amino acids long. V lost 0 bases, J lost 9 bases, and 9 bases lay in between. Germline lookup yields CDR1 SGHTA and CDR2 FQGTGA. Here the CDR3 reads CASSLTWQGEQFF. The CDR3 DNA sequence: TGTGCCAGCAGCTTAACGTGGCAGGGTGAGCAGTTCTTC. The whole variable domain, filled in from reference TRBV7-3 and TRBJ2-1, reads GAGVSQTPSNKVTEKGKYVELRCDPISGHTALYWYRQSLGQGPEFLIYFQGTGAADDSGLPNDRFFAVRPEGSVSTLKIQRTERGDSAVYLCASSLTWQGEQFFGPGTRLTVL.

This clonotype was detected only a few times. The chain links TRBV5-1 to TRBJ2-2, with a possible D match to TRBD1 (7 bases). The V gene lost 4 bases and the J gene lost 7 bases, with 14 bases spanning the gap. This CDR3 comprises 14 residues. CDR1 and CDR2 (germline): SGHRS, YFSETQ. The CDR3 DNA follows: TGCGCCAGCAGCGGCGGGACAGAAGGCGGGGAGCTGTTTTTT. Translation: CASSGGTEGGELFF.

The rearrangement links TRBV7-9 to TRBJ2-7, with D possibly being TRBD1 (5 bases). The CDR3 consists of 13 residues. V lost 5 bases and J 0 bases, leaving 8 bases between the germline ends. CDR1 is SEHNR, CDR2 FQNEAQ, per germline (reference sequence). The CDR3 region has the DNA TGTGCCAGCAGCCACAGGTACTCCTACGAGCAGTACTTC. As protein: CASSHRYSYEQYF.

This clonotype came up many times. The genes are TRBV12-3 or TRBV12-4 and TRBJ2-7; D not certain. This CDR3 comprises 13 residues. Trimming cost V 6 bases and J 9 bases, with 18 bases left between them. The CDR3 DNA sequence: TGTGCCAGCAGCTCAACCCCCGGAGTCGGGCAGTACTTC. Its protein product is CASSSTPGVGQYF.

This clonotype occurred many times. The chain combines TRBV25-1 with TRBJ2-1; maybe TRBD2 (5 bases). This CDR3 has 18 residues. Germline V gene lookup returns CDR1 MGHDK and CDR2 SYGVNS. V lost 1 base, J lost 0 bases, and 16 bases lay in between. CDR3 nucleotide sequence: TGTGCCAGCAGTGAATCTTCACGGAGGCCCAGCTCCTACAATGAGCAGTTCTTC. Translation: CASSESSRRPSSYNEQFF.

The DNA of the CDR3 is TGTGCCAGCAGTCAGAGCGGGGGGACTAGCGGGAGCAATGAGCAGTTCTTC. Residues: CASSQSGGTSGSNEQFF. This chain links TRBV7-9 with TRBJ2-1, with TRBD2 identical over 14 bases. The CDR3 runs 17 residues. Germline loops: CDR1 SEHNR, CDR2 FQNEAQ (reference sequence). The V gene end was trimmed by 6 bases and the J gene end by 6 bases; junction bases not matched to a gene: 10. The full variable domain, rest sourced from reference TRBV7-9 and TRBJ2-1, is DTGVSQNPRHKITKRGQNVTFRCDPISEHNRLYWYRQTLGQGPEFLTYFQNEAQLEKSRLLSDRFSAERPKGSFSTLEIQRTEQGDSAMYLCASSQSGGTSGSNEQFFGPGTRLTVL.

This sequence joins TRBV7-3 and TRBJ2-5, with D uncertain. The germline V gene encodes CDR1 SGHTA and CDR2 FQGTGA. The V and J ends lost 4 bases and 5 bases respectively, with 11 bases between them. The CDR3 extends over 13 amino acids. CDR3 protein: CASSYRRGETQYF. The CDR3 coding sequence is TGTGCCAGCAGCTACCGCCGTGGGGAGACCCAGTACTTC.

V is TRBV10-3 and J is TRBJ2-7; a possible D gene is TRBD2 (6 bases). The CDR3 spans 13 residues. V lost 10 bases, J lost 2 bases, and 15 bases lay in between. Germline CDR1 is ENHRY and CDR2 is SYGVKD. The CDR3 region has the DNA TGTGCCACCCATTCGGGGGAGACCTACGAGCAGTACTTC. It translates to CATHSGETYEQYF.

This chain connects TRBV15 to TRBJ2-5, with D perhaps matching TRBD1 (6 bases). This CDR3 is built from 14 residues. Germline lookup yields CDR1 LNHNV and CDR2 YYDKDF (reference sequence). Trimming took 1 base from V and 4 from J, leaving 10 bases between them. The CDR3 sequence: CATSRGGTPETQYF. The CDR3 DNA reads as TGTGCCACCAGCAGAGGAGGGACACCAGAGACCCAGTACTTC. The complete variable domain, with remaining parts taken from reference TRBV15 and TRBJ2-5, reads DAMVIQNPRYQVTQFGKPVTLSCSQTLNHNVMYWYQQKSSQAPKLLFHYYDKDFNNEADTPDNFQSRRPNTSFCFLDIRSPGLGDTAMYLCATSRGGTPETQYFGPGTRLLVL.

V is TRBV7-9 and J is TRBJ2-2; the match to TRBD2 covers 8 bases. The CDR3 is 16 amino acids. Germline V lookup: CDR1 SEHNR, CDR2 FQNEAQ (reference sequence). V lost 6 bases to trimming and J lost 1 base; unmatched junction nucleotides: 7. The DNA of the CDR3 is TGTGCCAGCAGGCCTACTAGCGGCCAGAACACCGGGGAGCTGTTTTTT. Its protein is CASRPTSGQNTGELFF.

This clonotype was picked up a small number of times. This sequence joins TRBV4-3 and TRBJ2-7, with 9 bases aligning to TRBD1. The CDR3 has 19 amino acids. The germline gives CDR1 LGHNA, CDR2 YSLEER. J lost 0 bases, V lost 0 bases, and 12 bases had no gene match. CDR3 in DNA: TGCGCCAGCAGCCAAGATCTCCCGGGACAGGGCAGGAGCTCCTACGAGCAGTACTTC. It translates to CASSQDLPGQGRSSYEQYF.

This clonotype has only a few counts. This chain links TRBV6-2 or TRBV6-3 with TRBJ1-4; D is unclear. The ends were cut back, 1 base at V and 12 bases at J, with 9 bases in the middle. Germline CDR1 reads MNHEY; CDR2 reads SVGEGT. This CDR3 spans 12 amino acids. The CDR3 coding sequence is TGTGCCAGCAGTTACTGGGCTACTCAACTGTTTTTT. Encoded protein: CASSYWATQLFF.

This clonotype has just a few counts. The chain employs TRBV20-1 and TRBJ2-2, with a tentative D call TRBD1 (6 bases). The CDR3 spans 14 residues. The V and J ends lost 6 bases and 2 bases respectively, with 13 bases between them. From germline, CDR1 is DFQATT and CDR2 SNEGSKA (reference sequence). This chain's CDR3 is CSAKGGSNTGELFF. CDR3 DNA sequence: TGCAGTGCCAAAGGGGGTTCTAACACCGGGGAGCTGTTTTTT.

V is TRBV27 and J is TRBJ2-5; possibly TRBD2 for D (6 bases). From germline, CDR1 is MNHEY and CDR2 SMNVEV (reference sequence). Trimming stripped 5 bases from V and 3 bases from J, with 25 bases between. CDR3 length: 18 residues. The CDR3 loop reads CASSPRPPLGGRKETQYF. CDR3 DNA sequence: TGTGCCAGCAGTCCCCGACCCCCTTTAGGTGGGAGGAAAGAGACCCAGTACTTC.

This chain joins TRBV5-5 and TRBJ1-1, with D unclear. In germline, CDR1 is SGHKS, CDR2 YYEKEE (reference sequence). This CDR3 is 14 amino acids long. V gave up 0 bases and J gave up 3 bases, with 9 bases separating them. CDR3 DNA: TGTGCCAGCAGCTTGGAGGTAGGGCACACTGAAGCTTTCTTT. Translated: CASSLEVGHTEAFF.

This clonotype was seen a handful of times. CDR3 sequence: CASSPSPGQATYEQYF. The CDR3 DNA sequence: TGCGCCAGCAGCCCTTCGCCGGGACAGGCCACCTACGAGCAGTACTTC. This chain uses TRBV5-1 with TRBJ2-7; 8 bases are shared with TRBD1. CDR3 length: 16 residues. From germline, CDR1 is SGHRS and CDR2 YFSETQ. J gave up 2 bases and V 4 bases, and 11 bases lay outside the gene matches. The full variable domain, completed using reference TRBV5-1 and TRBJ2-7, is KAGVTQTPRYLIKTRGQQVTLSCSPISGHRSVSWYQQTPGQGLQFLFEYFSETQRNKGNFPGRFSGRQFSNSRSEMNVSTLELGDSALYLCASSPSPGQATYEQYFGPGTRLTVT.

CDR3: CASSPERGVFYEQYF. The CDR3 bases are TGTGCCAGCAGCCCCGAAAGGGGTGTTTTCTACGAGCAGTACTTC. This rearrangement joins TRBV28 to TRBJ2-7; D is possibly TRBD1 (5 bases). In germline, CDR1 is MDHEN, CDR2 SYDVKM. There are 15 residues in the CDR3. Trimming removed 6 bases at V and 3 bases at J, with 18 bases between. Looking up the rest from reference TRBV28 and TRBJ2-7 gives the full variable domain: DVKVTQSSRYLVKRTGEKVFLECVQDMDHENMFWYRQDPGLGLRLIYFSYDVKMKEKGDIPEGYSVSREKKERFSLILESASTNQTSMYLCASSPERGVFYEQYFGPGTRLTVT.

This clonotype appeared a few times. Here the CDR3 DNA reads TGTGCCAGCAGCGAGGGAGGGGGATACGAGCAGTACTTC. Its translation is CASSEGGGYEQYF. This sequence joins TRBV9 and TRBJ2-7, with D possibly matching TRBD2 (7 bases). There are 13 residues in the CDR3. From germline, CDR1 is SGDLS and CDR2 YYNGEE. V shed 3 bases and J shed 4 bases, with 11 bases lying between them.

The V and J genes are TRBV7-2 and TRBJ1-4, with D tentatively TRBD1 (5 bases). The CDR3 has 14 residues. Trimming took off 5 bases at V and 5 bases at J, with 12 bases between the two ends. Germline loops: CDR1 SGHTA, CDR2 FQGNSA. The CDR3 coding sequence is TGTGCCAGCAGCCAATGGGGGGTAAATGAAAAACTGTTTTTT. As protein: CASSQWGVNEKLFF.

The chain employs TRBV6-1 and TRBJ1-1; D remains unclear. Germline lookup yields CDR1 MNHNS and CDR2 SASEGT. V dropped 4 bases and J dropped 1 base, with 7 bases sitting between them. The CDR3 loop spans 13 amino acids. The CDR3 protein is CASSASQNTEAFF. CDR3 bases: TGTGCCAGCAGTGCCTCACAGAACACTGAAGCTTTCTTT.

In its sample, this clonotype was seen a few times. The rearrangement joins TRBV10-2 to TRBJ1-2; 7 bases are shared with TRBD1. The CDR3 is made up of 16 amino acids. The V gene's germline CDR1 is WSHSY and CDR2 SAAADI. V trimming: 3 bases; J trimming: 3 bases; junction bases outside the gene matches: 10. The CDR3 is CASSDLGQRAHYGYTF. The CDR3 nucleotides read TGCGCCAGCAGTGACTTGGGACAGAGGGCCCACTATGGCTACACCTTC.